These 16 T cell receptor beta chains were all obtained from the same sample, sequenced in a study of Tregs in tolerant kidney transplant recipients. Profiling relied on immunoSEQ multiplex PCR, and the TCRdb table lists in-frame clones only, not all of them. This sample contains 12,000 to 15,000 clones. Mixed chimerism was transient after nonmyeloablative marrow transplants from related graft donors. The sample here was CD4+ T cells from blood (PBMCs), taken 12 months after the transplant. The receptors were gathered from a human patient who received a combined kidney and bone marrow transplant. Some T cells may have originated in the graft donor.

A remark on this clone: Coverage ceases 3 residues before the CDR3 finishes, and the germline J gene fills in the end. This chain uses TRBV5-1 with TRBJ2-3, with TRBD1 matching over 9 bases. Germline CDR1 SGHRS, CDR2 YFSETQ. Trimming cost V 0 bases and J 1 base; bases outside gene matches: 0. The length of the CDR3 is 15 residues. The DNA read from the CDR3 is TGCGCCAGCAGCTTGGGACAGGGGGGCACAGATACG. Translation gives CASSLGQGGTDT. In full, the CDR3 reads CASSLGQGGTDTQYF.

As for this clone: The sequenced fragment ends 3 residues before the CDR3 boundary, so the rest is inferred from the germline J gene. The rearrangement links TRBV5-1 to TRBJ1-2, with 9 bases aligning to TRBD1. CDR3 length: 15 residues. The V gene end was trimmed by 4 bases and the J gene end by 5 bases; junction bases not matched to a gene: 9. Per germline, CDR1 SGHRS and CDR2 YFSETQ. The CDR3 bases that were read are TGCGCCAGCAGCCCCTCCGGGACAGGGAGGTATGGC. It codes for CASSPSGTGRYG. The whole CDR3 sequence is CASSPSGTGRYGYTF.

Frequency places this clone as medium-sized. The read is 3 residues too short to cover the CDR3 end, so that end is filled in from the germline J gene. The rearrangement links TRBV2 to TRBJ2-1; 13 bases are a match to TRBD2. The germline CDR1 and CDR2 sequences are SNHLY and FYNNEI. The CDR3 spans 15 residues. With V trimmed by 6 bases and J by 2 bases, 1 base remained unmatched. The part of the CDR3 DNA that was read is TGTGCCAGCAGGGGACTAGCGGGAACCTACAATGAG. Translated, it gives CASRGLAGTYNE. The whole CDR3 protein is CASRGLAGTYNEQFF.

In the case of this clone: The observed sequence ends 3 residues before the CDR3 terminus, with the missing tail filled in from the germline J gene. The rearrangement uses TRBV6-2 or TRBV6-3 and TRBJ1-5, with D possibly TRBD1 on 5 matching bases. The CDR3 consists of 14 residues. In germline, CDR1 is MNHEY, CDR2 SVGEGT. With 7 bases removed from V and 0 bases from J, the gap between germline ends came to 10 bases. Incomplete CDR3 DNA: TGTGCCAGCACACGGGGGGATAGCAATCAGCCC. This codes for CASTRGDSNQP. The full-length CDR3 reads as CASTRGDSNQPQHF.

A note on this clone: The DNA ends 3 residues before the CDR3 does, and the rest of the CDR3 is filled in from the germline J gene. The rearrangement joins TRBV10-1 to TRBJ2-1; TRBD2 matches 7 bases. Per germline, CDR1 WNHNN and CDR2 SYGVQD (reference sequence). V gave up 10 bases and J gave up 8 bases; unmatched junction bases: 17. The CDR3 runs to 15 residues. The CDR3 reads CATAPGSGNGDEQFF. The CDR3 bases that were read are TGCGCCACCGCCCCGGGAAGCGGGAATGGGGATGAG.

About this clone itself: The missing CDR3 end, 3 residues past where the read stops, is filled in from the germline J gene. The chain links TRBV5-1 to TRBJ2-5; TRBD1 aligns across 7 bases. The CDR3 runs 13 residues. V lost 4 bases to trimming and J lost 4 bases; unmatched junction nucleotides: 4. CDR1 and CDR2 (germline): SGHRS, YFSETQ. The CDR3 sequence: CASSPRTGETQYF. The CDR3 bases that were read are TGCGCCAGCAGCCCGAGGACAGGAGAGACC.

Frequency places this clone as large. The observed sequence ends 3 residues before the CDR3 terminus, with the missing tail filled in from the germline J gene. The chain is built from TRBV20-1 and TRBJ2-1; 9 bases align to TRBD2. CDR3 length: 15 residues. In germline, CDR1 is DFQATT, CDR2 SNEGSKA (reference sequence). Germline trimming cut 1 base from V and 9 bases from J; bases unmatched to any gene: 10. CDR3 bases read: TGCAGTGCTAGAGGAGCCGGGACTAGCACCCGTGAG. Protein: CSARGAGTSTRE. The entire CDR3 is CSARGAGTSTREQFF.

Comments on this clone: The CDR3 end is not reached by the read, which stops 3 residues before it; the germline J gene fills it in. V usage is TRBV4-2 and J usage is TRBJ1-6; D possibly corresponds to TRBD1 (6 bases). V was cut by 0 bases and J by 0 bases, with 9 bases left in between. CDR1 is LGHNA and CDR2 is YNFKEQ in the germline V gene. The CDR3 consists of 17 residues. This CDR3 reads CASSQDQGSSYNSPLHF. The covered CDR3 bases are TGTGCCAGCAGCCAAGATCAGGGGAGCTCCTATAATTCACCC.

On this clone itself: The read stops 3 residues short of the end of the CDR3; the missing end is completed from the germline J gene. The chain is built from TRBV10-2 and TRBJ2-7; 10 bases align to TRBD2. The CDR3 has 14 residues. Per germline, CDR1 WSHSY and CDR2 SAAADI. V was clipped by 7 bases and J by 1 base; unmatched bases: 4. CDR3 DNA (partial): TGCGCCAGCAATCCGGGACTAGCGTCCTACGAG. Translating gives CASNPGLASYE. In full, the CDR3 is CASNPGLASYEQYF.

On this clone: The CDR3 end lies 3 residues beyond the end of the read and is filled in from the germline J gene. J is TRBJ1-1 and V is TRBV7-2; D is perhaps TRBD1 (5 bases). The germline V gene has CDR1 SGHTA and CDR2 FQGNSA. The CDR3 totals 13 residues. The germline V and J ends were trimmed by 2 bases and 4 bases, with 8 bases remaining between them. Partial CDR3 DNA: TGTGCCAGCAGCTTATCGGGGGGCACTGAA. Its protein is CASSLSGGTE. The whole CDR3 protein is CASSLSGGTEAFF. Together with reference TRBV7-2 and TRBJ1-1, the CDR3 gives the full variable domain: GAGVSQSPSNKVTEKGKDVELRCDPISGHTALYWYRQSLGQGLEFLIYFQGNSAPDKSGLPSDRFSAERTGGSVSTLTIQRTQQEDSAVYLCASSLSGGTEAFFGQGTRLTVV.

As to this clone: The read halts 3 residues ahead of the CDR3 end, with the missing end drawn from the germline J gene. The chain couples TRBV20-1 to TRBJ2-5, with TRBD2 as a possible D gene (5 bases). Germline V CDR1 and CDR2: DFQATT, SNEGSKA (reference sequence). The CDR3 length is 17 residues. V gave up 3 bases and J gave up 5 bases, with 25 bases separating them. CDR3 sequence reads: CSASRLRGSKAMETQYF. CDR3 DNA, as far as it was read: TGCAGTGCTAGTAGGCTTAGAGGGTCAAAGGCTATGGAGACC.

Notes on this clone: The CDR3 is cut off 3 residues early in the read; its end comes from the germline J gene. This chain links TRBV7-9 with TRBJ2-2; 8 bases agree with TRBD2. The CDR3 covers 15 residues. After removal of 5 bases from V and 4 bases from J, the junction contained 6 bases not matched to a gene. Looked up from germline, CDR1 is SEHNR and CDR2 is FQNEAQ (reference sequence). The CDR3 spells CASSLTSGGTGELFF. The CDR3 bases that were read are TGTGCCAGCAGCCTTACTAGCGGAGGCACCGGGGAG.

On this clone: Read data end 3 residues before the CDR3 end; the end is taken from the germline J gene. The J gene is TRBJ1-1, the V gene TRBV7-6; D might be TRBD1 (6 bases). The CDR3 length is 13 residues. V lost 4 bases, J lost 6 bases, and 12 bases lay in between. Germline CDR1 SGHVS, CDR2 FNYEAQ. Partial CDR3 DNA: TGTGCCAGCAGCTGGCCAGGGGCGTCTGAA. Translated, it gives CASSWPGASE. The entire CDR3 protein reads CASSWPGASEAFF. The full variable domain, rest sourced from reference TRBV7-6 and TRBJ1-1, is GAGVSQSPRYKVTKRGQDVALRCDPISGHVSLYWYRQALGQGPEFLTYFNYEAQQDKSGLPNDRFSAERPEGSISTLTIQRTEQRDSAMYRCASSWPGASEAFFGQGTRLTVV.

The CDR3 DNA, read in part, is TGTGCCAGTAGTATGGCGGGAGGCTCAGAGACC. It yields the protein CASSMAGGSET. The CDR3, in full, reads CASSMAGGSETQYF. The V call is TRBV19, the J call TRBJ2-5; TRBD2 matches at 8 bases. The read stops 3 residues short of the end of the CDR3; the missing end is completed from the germline J gene. V was clipped by 3 bases and J by 4 bases; unmatched bases: 4. Looked up from germline, CDR1 is LNHDA and CDR2 is SQIVND (reference sequence). The CDR3 is made up of 14 amino acids.

Concerning this clone: The DNA ends 3 residues before the CDR3 does, and the rest of the CDR3 is filled in from the germline J gene. This chain uses TRBV7-6 with TRBJ2-2, with D perhaps TRBD1 (6 bases). Germline CDR1 is SGHVS and CDR2 is FNYEAQ. CDR3 length equals 14 residues. V was clipped by 8 bases and J by 1 base, with 11 bases between them. The CDR3 sequence: CASDGGRNTGELFF. Incomplete CDR3 DNA: TGTGCCAGCGATGGGGGCCGGAACACCGGGGAG.

A remark on this clone: Read sequence stops 3 residues before the CDR3 end, and the germline J gene provides the missing end. The chain combines TRBV19 with TRBJ1-5; unclear D gene. The CDR3 is 14 amino acids. Germline CDR1 reads LNHDA; CDR2 reads SQIVND (reference sequence). Trimming took 1 base from V and 7 from J, leaving 11 bases between them. The covered CDR3 bases are TGTGCCAGTAGTATAGGAACGGTCAGGCAGCCC. Its translation is CASSIGTVRQP. From start to end, the CDR3 is CASSIGTVRQPQHF. Full variable domain (outside the CDR3, taken from reference TRBV19 and TRBJ1-5): DGGITQSPKYLFRKEGQNVTLSCEQNLNHDAMYWYRQDPGQGLRLIYYSQIVNDFQKGDIAEGYSVSREKKESFPLTVTSAQKNPTAFYLCASSIGTVRQPQHFGDGTRLSIL.